This T cell receptor (beta chain) is drawn from a study of T cells expressing NK-cell markers. Whole-study context: CD3+CD56+NKG2C+, CD3+CD56+NKG2C- and CD3+CD56-NKG2C+ T cells, once sorted, supplied the TCR beta repertoires. HCMV seropositivity characterized most of the eight sequenced donors, and seronegativity one.

Generation of TCR beta cDNA was performed by 5'RACE template switching incorporating UMIs. With the 5' RACE reads reprocessed, TCRdb shows one record per CDR3 protein and no DNA. The clone table shows fewer than 300,000 distinct CDR3 sequences, with the ten largest holding about 4%. Overall study results and limits: Among several donors, these clonotypes also ranked first in the CD3+CD56-NKG2C+ fraction.

As concerns this clonotype: What it binds is unknown.

CDR3 length: 13 residues. From germline, CDR1 is DFQATT and CDR2 SNEGSKA (reference sequence). The clonotype comes from a woman between 18 and 70 years old in good health. This rearrangement joins TRBV20-1 to TRBJ2-1; there is no DNA to check the TCRdb D call of TRBD1. Sequences were obtained from blood T cells: a sorted CD56 or NKG2C T cell subset, CD4+ or CD8+ T cells, or bulk PBMC T cells (not recorded which). CDR3: CSAPGQGANEQFF.